Sequencing of this T cell receptor beta chain was carried out in a study of blood T cell repertoires in COVID-19 (TCRdb year 2020). Background for the entire study: Samples covering the acute and convalescent phases of COVID-19 were provided by collaborators in the United States, Italy and Spain. Where available, HLA class I and class II types were obtained from metadata supplied by the sample provider rather than from assay-based typing. The repertoires were released in a freely available public database meant as a resource for research on the immune response to SARS-CoV-2. The prospective study material was composed of cDNA or gDNA derived from T cells, B-cell-depleted T cells, or PBMCs. A de-identified subject ID, COVID-19 status, age in years and sex were almost always included in the sample metadata. Subjects who had been exposed to COVID-19, were actively infected with it, or had recovered from it provided the deeply sampled blood TCRbeta repertoires that made up the dataset. Samples came from the ongoing ImmuneRACE study (first 160 participants) plus 1,254 subjects from 6 global collaborators.

V is pruned by 2 bases and J by 6 bases, leaving 15 bases of the junction without a gene match. Taken from cysteine to phenylalanine, the CDR3 has 18 residues. Only the CDR3 part of the read is kept: 54 bases, read in frame from the first base. Via the germline V gene, CDR1 is SGHTA and CDR2 FQGNSA. Broad study findings and their caveats: How much clinical and demographic metadata was included differed by source and by participant, and the metadata was provided uncurated.

As regards this clone: Its antigen is still unknown. The record has no base qualities; no much larger clone is one base away.

The collaborating institutions used their own protocols to collect whole blood in K2EDTA tubes. Collaborator samples were shipped for TCRbeta analysis as frozen whole blood, isolated PBMCs, or DNA extracted from either sample type. TCRbeta CDR3 regions were amplified from genomic DNA using the immunoSEQ Assay, a bias-controlled multiplex PCR. The paper's data handling went like this. Within the assay, amplification of reference gene primers was used to estimate how many nucleated cells each sample contained. To quantify the absolute abundance of each unique TCRbeta CDR3 rearrangement, sequence reads were collapsed and filtered. For each sample, productive Simpson clonality was calculated as the square root of Simpson's diversity index over productive rearrangements. TCRdb took over this immuneACCESS table, retaining in-frame rearrangements with V and J assigned. Such tables are incomplete; in checked studies, under half of the missing clones stem from an unresolved V gene, and the remainder is unexplained. That table furnishes V, J and clone size, whereas the DNA furnished D and trimming. This sample has 150,000 to 200,000 clones in its table, and roughly 77% of those were observed once. Of the sample, roughly 11% falls within the top ten clones.

This TCR came from a human donor in a cohort sampled during active COVID-19. This chain joins TRBV7-2 to TRBJ2-2, with 7 central nucleotides matching TRBD1. Sequenced material: peripheral blood. CDR3 loop: CASSLRTGTARSAGELFF. Read as DNA, the sequence is TGTGCCAGCAGCTTAAGAACCGGGACAGCCCGATCCGCCGGGGAGCTGTTTTTT. The reference TRBV7-2 and TRBJ2-2 proteins fill in what lies around the CDR3, so the full variable domain reads GAGVSQSPSNKVTEKGKDVELRCDPISGHTALYWYRQSLGQGLEFLIYFQGNSAPDKSGLPSDRFSAERTGGSVSTLTIQRTQQEDSAVYLCASSLRTGTARSAGELFFGEGSRLTVL.